Each of the 25 T cell receptor beta chains below was sequenced from the same sample in a study of blood T cell repertoires in COVID-19. Libraries were prepared by immunoSEQ multiplex PCR; TCRdb keeps only in-frame clonotypes and omits some of them. The sample lists 200,000 or so clones, about 90% occurring once. Sample: peripheral blood. The receptors were sampled from a man in his 60s with COVID-19, enrolled during active disease.

The V call is TRBV18, the J call TRBJ2-7; 12 bases map to TRBD2. With 0 bases clipped from V and 3 bases from J, the junction kept 6 bases outside the gene matches. The CDR3 loop spans 17 amino acids. CDR1 is KGHSH, CDR2 LQKENI, per germline. The CDR3, as DNA: TGTGCCAGCTCACCACCCATTAGGACTAGCGGGAACTACGAGCAGTACTTC. This gives the protein CASSPPIRTSGNYEQYF.

The CDR3 region has the DNA TGTGCCACCAGCCCTAACTTCGGACAGGGACAGCATTTT. It specifies CATSPNFGQGQHF. This chain joins TRBV15 and TRBJ1-5; TRBD1 matches 8 bases. CDR3 length: 13 amino acids. The germline gives CDR1 LNHNV, CDR2 YYDKDF (reference sequence). With 5 bases clipped from V and 13 bases from J, the junction kept 10 bases outside the gene matches.

This clone was seen once. V gene TRBV5-4 combines with J gene TRBJ1-4; maybe TRBD1 (5 bases). Germline CDR1 reads SGHNT; CDR2 reads YYREEE (reference sequence). The V gene lost 4 bases and the J gene lost 8 bases, with 18 bases spanning the gap. The CDR3 contains 15 residues. CDR3 in DNA: TGTGCCAGCAGCCTCGGGGGGAGCTGGGGGGAAAAACTGTTTTTT. Residues: CASSLGGSWGEKLFF.

The chain has TRBV7-9 and TRBJ2-1; 8 bases line up with TRBD1. Germline assignment: CDR1 SEHNR and CDR2 FQNEAQ (reference sequence). V lost 0 bases, J lost 7 bases, and 8 bases stayed unmatched. This CDR3 region has 16 residues. CDR3 loop: CASSLARQGAGNEQFF. The CDR3 DNA reads TGTGCCAGCAGCTTAGCGCGGCAGGGGGCGGGTAATGAGCAGTTCTTC.

This chain connects TRBV4-2 to TRBJ2-1; 8 bases agree with TRBD1. Unmatched junction bases numbered 9, after V lost 3 bases and J lost 8 bases. This CDR3 contains 15 residues. The germline V gene encodes CDR1 LGHNA and CDR2 YNFKEQ. The CDR3 DNA sequence: TGTGCCAGCAGCCAGGCTCACCGGACAGGGTATGAGCAGTTCTTC. This codes for CASSQAHRTGYEQFF.

This clone was seen once. The chain combines TRBV18 with TRBJ1-1, with D hard to call. The V and J ends lost 3 bases and 1 base respectively, with 6 bases between them. This CDR3 comprises 13 residues. Germline CDR1 and CDR2: KGHSH and LQKENI. The CDR3 sequence: CASSPVGNTEAFF. The CDR3 nucleotides are TGTGCCAGCTCACCTGTCGGGAACACTGAAGCTTTCTTT.

The chain joins TRBV9 to TRBJ1-4; D may be TRBD1 (5 bases). Trimming cost V 4 bases and J 5 bases, with 12 bases left between them. Germline V CDR1 and CDR2: SGDLS, YYNGEE. There are 14 residues in the CDR3. DNA of the CDR3: TGTGCCAGCAGCCTGGGACGGGGGAATGAAAAACTGTTTTTT. As protein: CASSLGRGNEKLFF.

The rearrangement joins TRBV5-8 to TRBJ2-2; 7 bases line up with TRBD1. The ends lost 5 bases at V and 0 bases at J; junction bases unmatched: 7. In germline, CDR1 is SGHTS, CDR2 YDEGEE. The length of the CDR3 is 16 residues. The CDR3 DNA follows: TGTGCCAGCAGAAAAAGACAGGGACCGAACACCGGGGAGCTGTTTTTT. Translated: CASRKRQGPNTGELFF.

The chain carries TRBV27 and TRBJ2-2; 8 nucleotides match TRBD1. CDR1 is MNHEY, CDR2 SMNVEV, per germline (reference sequence). V dropped 2 bases and J dropped 5; count of bases not matched to a gene: 7. The CDR3 has 16 residues. The CDR3 protein is CASSLVQGAYTGELFF. As DNA, the CDR3 is TGTGCCAGCAGTTTAGTTCAGGGGGCGTATACCGGGGAGCTGTTTTTT.

This clone was observed a few times. The chain is built from TRBV24-1 and TRBJ2-2; perhaps TRBD1 as D (5 bases). Germline V lookup: CDR1 KGHDR, CDR2 SFDVKD. CDR3 length equals 15 residues. The V end lost 5 bases, the J end lost 6 bases, and 15 bases lay between the germline ends. The CDR3 DNA sequence: TGTGCCACCAGTGCCAGCAGGGATATTCCCGGGGAGCTGTTTTTT. Translation gives CATSASRDIPGELFF.

The chain combines TRBV6-5 with TRBJ1-5, with 7 bases lining up with TRBD1. The germline gives CDR1 MNHEY, CDR2 SVGAGI. The CDR3 extends over 14 amino acids. The V segment lost 4 bases and the J segment 2 bases; nucleotides outside the gene matches: 2. The CDR3 DNA reads TGTGCCAGCAGTTCGAGGGGGCGCAATCAGCCCCAGCATTTT. Translating gives CASSSRGRNQPQHF.

The J gene is TRBJ1-2, the V gene TRBV6-5; D remains ambiguous. CDR1 and CDR2 from the germline V gene are MNHEY and SVGAGI. The CDR3 sequence is 13 residues long. The V end lost 7 bases, the J end lost 4 bases, and 13 bases lay between the germline ends. The CDR3 region is CASNHRVGYGYTF. In DNA form, the CDR3 reads TGTGCCAGCAATCATCGGGTAGGCTATGGCTACACCTTC.

The chain joins TRBV27 to TRBJ1-5; 7 bases align to TRBD1. This CDR3 comprises 14 residues. Germline loops: CDR1 MNHEY, CDR2 SMNVEV (reference sequence). With 3 bases clipped from V and 6 bases from J, the junction kept 5 bases outside the gene matches. DNA of the CDR3: TGTGCCAGCAGTTTGGGACAGTCGATTCAGCCCCAGCATTTT. Translation: CASSLGQSIQPQHF.

The chain joins TRBV6-2 or TRBV6-3 to TRBJ2-7, with 11 bases matching TRBD2. This CDR3 spans 16 amino acids. Germline CDR1 reads MNHEY; CDR2 reads SVGEGT. Losses at the gene ends were 4 bases for V and 1 base for J; bases not matched to a gene: 6. CDR3 nucleotide sequence: TGTGCCAGCAGTTCCCCGGGACTAGCGGATTCCTACGAGCAGTACTTC. Its translation is CASSSPGLADSYEQYF.

As for this clone: One end of the junction is discordant with germline, which a read error may explain. CDR3 protein: CAGSNRGLGTDAQYF. CDR3 nucleotide sequence: TGTGCCGGCAGCAACAGGGGGCTGGGCACAGATGCGCAGTATTTT. The chain is built from TRBV11-1 and TRBJ2-3; 9 nucleotides match TRBD1. This CDR3 has 15 amino acids. Looked up from germline, CDR1 is SGHAT and CDR2 is FQDESV (reference sequence).

This chain connects TRBV4-2 to TRBJ1-2, with 7 bases that match TRBD1. The V segment lost 0 bases and the J segment 5 bases; nucleotides outside the gene matches: 6. The CDR3 runs to 15 residues. The germline CDR1 and CDR2 sequences are LGHNA and YNFKEQ. The CDR3 sequence: CASSQDRGGRYGYTF. The CDR3 coding sequence is TGTGCCAGCAGCCAAGATCGAGGGGGCCGGTATGGCTACACCTTC.

The CDR3 region is CASSPTGLLEPGELFF. In nucleotides, the CDR3 is TGTGCCAGCAGCCCCACAGGGCTCCTAGAGCCCGGGGAGCTGTTTTTT. This rearrangement joins TRBV3-1 (or the pseudogene TRBV3-2) to TRBJ2-2; D is possibly TRBD1 (6 bases). Trimming left V 4 bases short and J 6 bases short, with 18 bases between. The CDR3 runs to 16 residues. Germline loops: CDR1 LGHDT, CDR2 YNNKEL (reference sequence).

V and J are TRBV18 and TRBJ1-2; D ambiguous. With 2 bases removed from V and 8 bases from J, the gap between germline ends came to 15 bases. The CDR3 loop spans 14 amino acids. Germline V gene data show CDR1 as KGHSH and CDR2 as LQKENI. CDR3 residues: CASSPDRSSWGYTF. The DNA for the CDR3 is TGTGCCAGCTCACCAGACCGGAGTTCGTGGGGCTACACCTTC.

This chain links TRBV18 with TRBJ2-2, with TRBD2 identical over 7 bases. Trimming at V came to 3 bases and at J to 1 base, leaving 8 bases not matched to a gene. The V gene's germline CDR1 is KGHSH and CDR2 LQKENI. This CDR3 comprises 17 residues. CDR3 DNA sequence: TGTGCCAGCTCACCTCGGCCGCTAGCGGAGAACACCGGGGAGCTGTTTTTT. Translation gives CASSPRPLAENTGELFF.

The chain carries TRBV6-5 and TRBJ2-1; 10 bases agree with TRBD2. Per the germline V gene, CDR1 is MNHEY and CDR2 is SVGAGI. J lost 14 bases, V lost 4 bases, and 5 bases had no gene match. The CDR3 consists of 12 residues. The CDR3 region has the DNA TGTGCCAGCAGTTCTAGCGGGAGTATAGAGTTCTTC. It encodes CASSSSGSIEFF.

The J gene is TRBJ1-5, the V gene TRBV18, with TRBD1 identical over 7 bases. J was trimmed by 9 bases and V by 2 bases; bases with no gene match: 4. Germline CDR1 KGHSH, CDR2 LQKENI. CDR3 length equals 13 residues. This chain's CDR3 is CASSPDREVPQHF. The CDR3 region has the DNA TGTGCCAGCTCACCAGACAGGGAAGTGCCCCAGCATTTT.

J is TRBJ1-1 and V is TRBV5-4; TRBD1 is a possible D gene (6 bases). Trimming shortened V by 3 bases and J by 1 base, and 10 bases separated the two germline ends. The germline CDR1 and CDR2 sequences are SGHNT and YYREEE (reference sequence). This CDR3 contains 14 residues. CDR3 sequence reads: CASSSRDKNTEAFF. The CDR3 nucleotides read TGTGCCAGCAGCTCCCGGGACAAGAACACTGAAGCTTTCTTT.

The chain has TRBV7-8 and TRBJ2-4, with 11 bases lining up with TRBD1. J lost 0 bases, V lost 4 bases, and 8 bases had no gene match. Germline V lookup: CDR1 SGHVS, CDR2 FQNEAQ. This CDR3 spans 18 amino acids. Here the CDR3 reads CASSYLGQGARAKNIQYF. The CDR3 DNA sequence: TGTGCCAGCAGCTACCTCGGACAGGGGGCTAGAGCCAAAAACATTCAGTACTTC.

This chain joins TRBV20-1 and TRBJ2-1; D unclear. The CDR3 runs 10 residues. Trimming cost V 2 bases and J 6 bases, with 2 bases left between them. Per germline, CDR1 DFQATT and CDR2 SNEGSKA (reference sequence). The CDR3 DNA sequence: TGCAGTGCTAGACTCAATGAGCAGTTCTTC. The encoded protein is CSARLNEQFF.

The chain is built from TRBV5-1 and TRBJ1-5; possibly TRBD1 for D (6 bases). Germline V lookup: CDR1 SGHRS, CDR2 YFSETQ. The CDR3 runs to 15 residues. V dropped 5 bases and J dropped 0 bases, with 12 bases sitting between them. Here the CDR3 reads CASSSGTNSNQPQHF. CDR3 sequence (DNA): TGCGCCAGCAGTTCCGGGACAAATAGCAATCAGCCCCAGCATTTT.